This T cell receptor (beta chain) emerged from a study of cytomegalovirus exposure and HLA in healthy donors. V lost 2 bases, J lost 6 bases, and 10 bases lay in between. The CDR3 runs 13 residues. Germline V gene sequence: CDR1 SNHLY, CDR2 FYNNEI. The PCR employed 60 Vbeta primers together with 13 Jbeta primers. TCRdb's copy holds only in-frame clones and misses some; the assay was immunoSEQ multiplex PCR. The table has around 140,000 clones, approximately 85% seen once. Sequenced material: PBMCs. The chain recombines TRBV2 with TRBJ1-2; D may be TRBD1 (5 bases). The clonotype was recovered from a woman aged 45-60 years in good health and CMV-seropositive. DNA for the CDR3: TGTGCCAGCAGTGAACAGGGTCGGGATGGCTACACCTTC. Amino acid sequence: CASSEQGRDGYTF.